Below are 17 T cell receptor beta chains sequenced from a single sample in a study of blood T cells in healthy people across ages. Using a J-beta primer mix together with a sample-barcoded 5' primer, a second PCR was run for about 6 to 12 cycles. Via MiXCR, TCRdb re-called the 5' RACE reads, giving one row per CDR3 protein. Found here are 600,000 to 800,000 distinct CDR3 sequences, 45% to 60% of them singletons; the top ten hold 13%. The specimen sequenced was blood. All receptors come from a woman of 80 years or more in good health.

This chain connects TRBV24-1 to TRBJ2-5; 12 bases line up with TRBD2. The CDR3 extends over 17 amino acids. V lost 4 bases to trimming and J lost 1 base; unmatched junction nucleotides: 6. Per the germline V gene, CDR1 is KGHDR and CDR2 is SFDVKD. DNA for the CDR3: TGTGCCACCAGTGACACCGGACTAGCGGGGCGCCAAGAGACCCAGTACTTC. Protein: CATSDTGLAGRQETQYF.

This clonotype was counted at least ten times. The chain employs TRBV12-3 or TRBV12-4 and TRBJ2-1; no clear D gene. The V gene lost 5 bases and the J gene lost 5 bases, with 16 bases spanning the gap. The CDR3 has 15 residues. The CDR3 region has the DNA TGTGCCAGCAGTCGAGTTGGTGTTAGGAACAATGAGCAGTTCTTC. Encoded protein: CASSRVGVRNNEQFF.

This sequence joins TRBV7-2 and TRBJ2-4; D could derive from TRBD1 or TRBD2 (5 bases each). The V gene lost 7 bases and the J gene lost 13 bases, with 14 bases spanning the gap. The CDR3 is made up of 11 amino acids. Germline loops: CDR1 SGHTA, CDR2 FQGNSA. Here the CDR3 DNA reads TGTGCCAGCACCCCAGGGAGTGGGCAGTACTTC. Protein sequence: CASTPGSGQYF.

V usage is TRBV7-8 and J usage is TRBJ1-6; D remains ambiguous. The V and J ends lost 3 bases and 10 bases respectively, with 13 bases between them. The CDR3 runs 14 residues. Germline loops: CDR1 SGHVS, CDR2 FQNEAQ. The DNA of the CDR3 is TGTGCCAGCAGCTTTACCCCCACGGCGTCACCCCTCCACTTT. Its protein product is CASSFTPTASPLHF. Full variable domain (rest looked up from reference TRBV7-8 and TRBJ1-6): GAGVSQSPRYKVAKRGQDVALRCDPISGHVSLFWYQQALGQGPEFLTYFQNEAQLDKSGLPSDRFFAERPEGSVSTLKIQRTQQEDSAVYLCASSFTPTASPLHFGNGTRLTVT.

The chain links TRBV3-1 to TRBJ2-1; D unclear. The CDR3 has 16 amino acids. The ends were cut back, 0 bases at V and 14 bases at J, with 23 bases in the middle. Germline V lookup: CDR1 LGHDT, CDR2 YNNKEL (reference sequence). Written as DNA, the CDR3 is TGTGCCAGCAGCCAAGATTACTTGGCGACAAGCCTTAGGAAGTTCTTC. As protein: CASSQDYLATSLRKFF.

The chain recombines TRBV15 with TRBJ2-7; TRBD2 might be the D (6 bases). Per germline, CDR1 LNHNV and CDR2 YYDKDF (reference sequence). Deletions cut 4 bases from V and 0 bases from J, with 16 bases between. This CDR3 has 16 amino acids. DNA of the CDR3: TGTGCCACCAGCACCGTTCCCTACGGGAGCTCCTACGAGCAGTACTTC. This translates into CATSTVPYGSSYEQYF.

The V and J genes are TRBV28 and TRBJ2-7; 9 nucleotides agree with TRBD1. This CDR3 is 16 amino acids long. Germline V lookup: CDR1 MDHEN, CDR2 SYDVKM. V gave up 4 bases and J gave up 3 bases; unmatched junction bases: 10. The CDR3 nucleotides are TGTGCCAGCAGTTCCCCTAGGGAGGGACAGGGCTACGAGCAGTACTTC. Its protein is CASSSPREGQGYEQYF.

V usage is TRBV5-6 and J usage is TRBJ1-5; D is uncertain. Germline-derived CDR1 and CDR2 are SGHDT and YYEEEE. V dropped 2 bases and J dropped 2 bases, with 8 bases sitting between them. The CDR3 runs to 14 residues. The CDR3 sequence: CASSFHSRNQPQHF. CDR3 DNA: TGTGCCAGCAGCTTTCACAGTCGCAATCAGCCCCAGCATTTT.

The chain has TRBV20-1 and TRBJ2-7; D is undetermined. Trimming stripped 5 bases from V and 4 bases from J, with 9 bases between. CDR1 and CDR2 (germline): DFQATT, SNEGSKA (reference sequence). There are 11 residues in the CDR3. This chain's CDR3 is CSARWGYEQYF. The CDR3 DNA is TGCAGTGCTCGTTGGGGTTACGAGCAGTACTTC.

The table lists this clonotype with a few counts. This chain links TRBV24-1 with TRBJ2-3, with no clear D. The ends were cut back, 8 bases at V and 5 bases at J, with 10 bases in the middle. The CDR3 length is 12 residues. CDR1 and CDR2 from the germline V gene are KGHDR and SFDVKD. The CDR3 DNA reads as TGTGCCACCACCGGTCCCGGAGATACGCAGTATTTT. Its protein is CATTGPGDTQYF.

The V gene is TRBV27, the J gene TRBJ2-1; D is uncertain. Trimming took 0 bases from V and 4 from J, leaving 10 bases between them. This CDR3 comprises 15 residues. Germline V CDR1 and CDR2: MNHEY, SMNVEV (reference sequence). This CDR3 reads CASSLSVAPYNEQFF. The CDR3, as DNA: TGTGCCAGCAGTTTATCGGTTGCCCCTTACAATGAGCAGTTCTTC.

The chain employs TRBV13 and TRBJ2-1, with 9 bases identical to TRBD2. The DNA matches TRBJ2-7 better at its end, which makes the J call doubtful. Germline V gene sequence: CDR1 PRHDT, CDR2 FYEKMQ (reference sequence). The CDR3 runs 16 residues. Written as DNA, the CDR3 is TGTGCCAGCAGCCTTGGACTAGCGACGACCTACAATGAGCAGTACTTC. This encodes CASSLGLATTYNEQYF.

Comments on this clonotype: Being one base from a much bigger clone, this may be a read error. This chain links TRBV29-1 with TRBJ2-3; TRBD2 matches at 8 bases. The V segment lost 6 bases and the J segment 0 bases; nucleotides outside the gene matches: 17. The CDR3 has 18 amino acids. The germline V gene encodes CDR1 SQVTM and CDR2 ANQGSEA. The chain's CDR3 is CSVRGTLRLATSTDTQYF. CDR3 DNA: TGCAGCGTAAGGGGGACCCTGAGACTAGCGACTAGCACAGATACGCAGTATTTT.

The chain uses TRBV10-3 and TRBJ2-7; TRBD2 might be the D (5 bases). Germline values: CDR1 ENHRY, CDR2 SYGVKD. The CDR3 is 12 residues long. V lost 8 bases, J lost 3 bases, and 11 bases lay in between. The CDR3 protein is CAISSSYYEQYF. The CDR3 DNA follows: TGTGCCATCTCTAGCAGTTACTACGAGCAGTACTTC.

This chain connects TRBV7-9 to TRBJ2-7, with TRBD2 identical over 8 bases. This CDR3 region has 18 residues. Germline trimming cut 3 bases from V and 0 bases from J; bases unmatched to any gene: 13. Germline V gene sequence: CDR1 SEHNR, CDR2 FQNEAQ (reference sequence). The CDR3 nucleotides are TGTGCCAGCAGCTTTTCCCCCGGACTAGCAACGAGCTCCTACGAGCAGTACTTC. It yields the protein CASSFSPGLATSSYEQYF.

This clonotype was observed many times. This sequence joins TRBV3-1 and TRBJ1-2, with D tentatively TRBD1 (6 bases). Deletions cut 0 bases from V and 4 bases from J, with 9 bases between. The CDR3 runs to 14 residues. The germline V gene encodes CDR1 LGHDT and CDR2 YNNKEL (reference sequence). The CDR3 protein is CASSQEVGGYGYTF. The CDR3 coding sequence is TGTGCCAGCAGCCAAGAAGTAGGGGGCTATGGCTACACCTTC.

As concerns this clonotype: Germline is not matched at one junction end, which may reflect a read error. V gene TRBV6-4 combines with J gene TRBJ2-3; D remains unclear. CDR3 size: 16 residues. The germline gives CDR1 MRHNA, CDR2 SNTAGT. CDR3 sequence: CASCDARGFLTDTQNF. The CDR3 nucleotides are TGTGCCAGCTGTGACGCGAGAGGTTTCCTCACAGATACGCAGAATTTT.